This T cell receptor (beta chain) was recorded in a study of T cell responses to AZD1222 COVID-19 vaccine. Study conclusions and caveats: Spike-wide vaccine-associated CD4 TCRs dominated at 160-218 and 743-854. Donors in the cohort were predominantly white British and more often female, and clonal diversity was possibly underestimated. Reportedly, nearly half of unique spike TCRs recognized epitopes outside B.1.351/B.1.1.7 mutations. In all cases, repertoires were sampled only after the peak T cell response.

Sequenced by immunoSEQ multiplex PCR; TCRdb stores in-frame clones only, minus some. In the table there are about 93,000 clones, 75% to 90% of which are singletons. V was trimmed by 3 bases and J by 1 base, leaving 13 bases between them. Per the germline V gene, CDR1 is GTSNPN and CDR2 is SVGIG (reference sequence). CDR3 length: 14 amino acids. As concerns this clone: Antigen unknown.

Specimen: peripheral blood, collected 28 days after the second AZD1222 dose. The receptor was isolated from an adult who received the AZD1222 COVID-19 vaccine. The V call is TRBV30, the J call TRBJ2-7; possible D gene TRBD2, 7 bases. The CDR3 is CAWRREGGSYEQYF. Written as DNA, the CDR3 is TGTGCCTGGAGAAGGGAGGGGGGATCCTACGAGCAGTACTTC. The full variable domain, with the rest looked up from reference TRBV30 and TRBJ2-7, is SQTIHQWPATLVQPVGSPLSLECTVEGTSNPNLYWYRQAAGRGLQLLFYSVGIGQISSEVPQNLSASRPQDRQFILSSKKLLLSDSGFYLCAWRREGGSYEQYFGPGTRLTVT.